This T cell receptor beta chain was sequenced for a study of blood T cell repertoires in COVID-19. Background on the study: The origin of the acute and convalescent COVID-19 samples was the United States, Italy and Spain. Nucleic acid was either cDNA or gDNA, and it came from T cells, B-cell-depleted T cells, or PBMCs.

Assay used: immunoSEQ multiplex PCR; TCRdb lists only in-frame clones, some missing. The table includes 150,000 to 200,000 clones, 80% detected once. This sequence was found in a man in his 60s with acute or convalescent COVID-19. The sequenced sample was peripheral blood.

The CDR3 loop reads CASSVGTRSDTQYF. CDR3 DNA sequence: TGTGCCAGCAGCGTAGGGACTAGATCAGATACGCAGTATTTT. The chain is built from TRBV9 and TRBJ2-3, with 7 nucleotides matching TRBD2. The CDR3 consists of 14 residues. Germline assignment: CDR1 SGDLS and CDR2 YYNGEE. V gave up 0 bases and J gave up 4 bases; unmatched junction bases: 2.